This T cell receptor beta chain was found in a study of beta chain features in type 1 diabetes. CDR1 and CDR2 from the germline V gene are LNHDA and SQIVND (reference sequence). The CDR3 is made up of 14 amino acids. V shed 3 bases and J shed 0 bases, with 8 bases lying between them. Findings and caveats of the study: People with Type 1 diabetes carried modestly yet significantly shorter TCRB CDR3s in all four CD4+ subsets. A cDNA-based sequencing approach could over-represent cells with high TCR expression.

Every isolated RNA sample was fully reverse transcribed, so sequencing captured expressed TCRB transcripts. Reads from naive, central memory and regulatory T cell samples averaged approximately 3.4 million. Method: immunoSEQ multiplex PCR; TCRdb's copy keeps in-frame clones and lacks some. The sample has almost 350,000 clones; around 20% are singletons. Each sorted population was over 95% pure. This clone has only a few counts. Its target is unknown. The chain couples TRBV19 to TRBJ2-5; maybe TRBD1 (6 bases). The receptor's source is a woman between 18 and 30 years old in good health. The sample comprised naive CD4+ T cells from blood. The DNA of the CDR3 is TGTGCCAGTAGTATCAACAGGGACCAAGAGACCCAGTACTTC. This encodes CASSINRDQETQYF.